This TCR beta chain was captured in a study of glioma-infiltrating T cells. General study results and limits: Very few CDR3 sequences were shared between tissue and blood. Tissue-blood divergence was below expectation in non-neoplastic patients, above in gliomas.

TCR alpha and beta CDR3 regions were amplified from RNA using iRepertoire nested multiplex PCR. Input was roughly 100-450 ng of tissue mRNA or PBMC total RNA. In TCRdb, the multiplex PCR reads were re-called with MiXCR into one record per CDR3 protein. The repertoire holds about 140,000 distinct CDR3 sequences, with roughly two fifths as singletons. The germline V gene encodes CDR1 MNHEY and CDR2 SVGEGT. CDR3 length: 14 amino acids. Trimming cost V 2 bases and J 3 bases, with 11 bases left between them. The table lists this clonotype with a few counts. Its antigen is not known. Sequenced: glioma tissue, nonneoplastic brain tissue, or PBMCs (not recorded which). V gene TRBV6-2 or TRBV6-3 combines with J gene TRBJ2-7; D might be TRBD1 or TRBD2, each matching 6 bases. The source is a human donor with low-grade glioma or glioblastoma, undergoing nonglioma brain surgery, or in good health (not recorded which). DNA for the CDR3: TGTGCCAGCAGTTACCAGAAGGGGGGCTACGAGCAGTACTTC. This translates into CASSYQKGGYEQYF.